This T cell receptor (beta chain) was obtained from a study of T-cell reconstitution after alpha-beta-depleted transplantation in children. Study results and limitations: A year post-transplant, T-cell counts and diversity derived mostly from newly produced T cells. TCRbeta diversity was high at day 60 in some patients (a result of surviving recipient T cells and thymic progenitors). Alpha-beta T cells present about two months after transplant were reported to originate from several hundred expanded graft clones.

Unique molecular identifiers were incorporated when the TCRbeta library was constructed. TCRdb re-called the PCR reads through MiXCR, storing one row per CDR3 protein. There are tens of thousands of distinct CDR3 sequences in the sample; roughly a sixth occur only once, and less than 20% lies in the top ten. Notes on this clonotype: Antigen specificity is unknown.

CDR3 size: 14 residues. Per germline, CDR1 MNHEY and CDR2 SVGEGT. Trimming removed 6 bases from V and 6 bases from J, with 17 bases in between. This specimen was PBMCs, mostly from graft donor cells, taken 180 days after TCRalphabeta/CD19-depleted stem cell transplant. The chain recombines TRBV6-2 or TRBV6-3 with TRBJ1-2, with D maybe TRBD1 (6 bases). This TCR was recovered from a male patient between 2 and 10 years old who had a stem cell transplant for acute lymphoblastic leukemia, so the T cells may come from the graft donor. The CDR3: CASRIAAGVHGYTF. In nucleotides, the CDR3 is TGTGCCAGCAGAATCGCCGCAGGGGTTCATGGCTACACCTTC.